The 13 T cell receptor beta chains below come from one sample, sequenced in a study of cytomegalovirus exposure and HLA in healthy donors. Amplification used 60 Vbeta primers and 13 Jbeta primers. Sequenced by immunoSEQ multiplex PCR; TCRdb stores in-frame clones only, minus some. This table holds more than 90,000 clones, around 70% found once. The sample was PBMCs. The receptor set was obtained from a man aged 25 to 40 in good health and CMV-seropositive.

The chain links TRBV11-2 to TRBJ2-7; D unclear. V was shortened by 0 bases and J by 0 bases, with 9 bases between the two germline ends. Germline V gives CDR1 SGHAT, CDR2 FQNNGV. The CDR3 loop spans 15 amino acids. This CDR3 reads CASSLDPHSSYEQYV. The DNA for the CDR3 is TGTGCCAGCAGCTTAGACCCACACAGCTCCTACGAGCAGTACGTC.

A few counts support this clone. The chain employs TRBV27 and TRBJ2-5, with 8 bases that match TRBD1. The CDR3 sequence is 17 residues long. In germline, CDR1 is MNHEY, CDR2 SMNVEV (reference sequence). The V segment lost 5 bases and the J segment 1 base; nucleotides outside the gene matches: 12. CDR3 nucleotide sequence: TGTGCCAGCAGTACGCGACAGGGGTGGTTGGGCCAAGAGACCCAGTACTTC. It is translated as CASSTRQGWLGQETQYF.

V and J are TRBV6-5 and TRBJ1-2; 9 nucleotides align to TRBD1. Germline V gene lookup returns CDR1 MNHEY and CDR2 SVGAGI. The CDR3 covers 16 residues. V lost 4 bases, J lost 2 bases, and 8 bases stayed unmatched. The DNA for the CDR3 is TGTGCCAGCAGTTTTACTACAGGGGGCAAAAACTATGGCTACACCTTC. As protein: CASSFTTGGKNYGYTF.

The chain combines TRBV19 with TRBJ1-1, with no clear D. V dropped 0 bases and J dropped 3 bases, with 5 bases sitting between them. The CDR3 runs to 13 residues. Germline assignment: CDR1 LNHDA and CDR2 SQIVND (reference sequence). The CDR3 nucleotides read TGTGCCAGTAGTATAGATCTCTACACTGAAGCTTTCTTT. Protein: CASSIDLYTEAFF.

The chain recombines TRBV28 with TRBJ1-5; no reliable D call. The CDR3 covers 16 residues. The V and J ends lost 5 bases and 9 bases respectively, with 23 bases between them. CDR1 is MDHEN and CDR2 is SYDVKM in the germline V gene. CDR3 loop: CASSAPGLSTIRPQHF. The CDR3 DNA follows: TGTGCCAGCAGTGCCCCGGGGTTAAGTACGATCAGGCCCCAGCATTTT.

V usage is TRBV7-6 and J usage is TRBJ2-7, with 10 bases aligning to TRBD2. V was pared by 5 bases and J by 2 bases, with 6 bases of the junction left unmatched. This CDR3 has 15 amino acids. Germline assignment: CDR1 SGHVS and CDR2 FNYEAQ. The CDR3 coding sequence is TGTGCCAGCAGCCGTAGCGGGGGGCCTACCTACGAGCAGTACTTC. Residues: CASSRSGGPTYEQYF.

The chain couples TRBV9 to TRBJ2-5; the match to TRBD1 covers 9 bases. The junction had 3 bases not matched to a gene; V was cut back by 4 bases and J by 5 bases. Looked up from germline, CDR1 is SGDLS and CDR2 is YYNGEE. This CDR3 contains 13 residues. The CDR3 here is CASSTGQGETQYF. In DNA, the CDR3 is TGTGCCAGCAGCACTGGACAGGGGGAGACCCAGTACTTC.

Only one count was recorded for this clone. V is TRBV11-2 and J is TRBJ2-3; 11 nucleotides line up with TRBD2. J lost 3 bases, V lost 6 bases, and 14 bases had no gene match. Germline CDR1 and CDR2: SGHAT and FQNNGV. This CDR3 is 18 amino acids long. CDR3 residues: CASSSRGASGGKTDTQYF. The CDR3 region has the DNA TGTGCCAGCAGTTCTAGGGGGGCTAGCGGGGGGAAGACAGATACGCAGTATTTT. Combining the CDR3 with reference TRBV11-2 and TRBJ2-3 gives the whole variable domain EAGVAQSPRYKIIEKRQSVAFWCNPISGHATLYWYQQILGQGPKLLIQFQNNGVVDDSQLPKDRFSAERLKGVDSTLKIQPAKLEDSAVYLCASSSRGASGGKTDTQYFGPGTRLTVL.

The CDR3 DNA sequence: TGTGCCAGCACCCCATTGTCAATCACAGATACGCAGTATTTT. Its translation is CASTPLSITDTQYF. The chain carries TRBV7-2 and TRBJ2-3; unclear D gene. The V end lost 7 bases, the J end lost 2 bases, and 13 bases lay between the germline ends. CDR1 and CDR2 (germline): SGHTA, FQGNSA. This CDR3 spans 14 amino acids.

The chain recombines TRBV29-1 with TRBJ1-1, with D possibly matching TRBD1 (6 bases). This CDR3 contains 13 residues. V was shortened by 3 bases and J by 0 bases, with 8 bases between the two germline ends. Per germline, CDR1 SQVTM and CDR2 ANQGSEA. The CDR3 DNA follows: TGCAGCGTTGACAGGGGTGTGAACACTGAAGCTTTCTTT. As protein: CSVDRGVNTEAFF.

The chain is built from TRBV5-1 and TRBJ2-1; a weak D match, TRBD1 (5 bases). Trimming took off 1 base at V and 14 bases at J, with 19 bases between the two ends. The CDR3 contains 14 residues. Germline CDR1 SGHRS, CDR2 YFSETQ. The DNA for the CDR3 is TGCGCCAGCAGCTTGAACATTCTAAGTGGGGCCGAGTTCTTC. It translates to CASSLNILSGAEFF.

This chain joins TRBV7-3 and TRBJ2-2; TRBD2 matches 12 bases. The CDR3 is 19 amino acids. CDR1 SGHTA and CDR2 FQGTGA come from the germline V gene. After removal of 4 bases from V and 1 base from J, the junction contained 10 bases not matched to a gene. The CDR3 sequence: CASSSSVGTSGLNTGELFF. The DNA of the CDR3 is TGTGCCAGCAGCTCCTCTGTCGGGACTAGCGGGTTGAACACCGGGGAGCTGTTTTTT.

This chain joins TRBV25-1 and TRBJ2-7, with D tentatively TRBD2 (6 bases). The V gene lost 3 bases and the J gene lost 11 bases, with 17 bases spanning the gap. Germline V gives CDR1 MGHDK, CDR2 SYGVNS. The length of the CDR3 is 13 residues. CDR3 DNA: TGTGCCAGCAGTGAGGCTAGCGCCTCAAGTGAGTACGTC. This encodes CASSEASASSEYV.